These 26 T cell receptor beta chains were all obtained from the same sample, sequenced in a study of regulatory T cells in long-lasting Graves disease. Time point reported: persistent/refractory GD, antithyroid drugs over 5 years with positive TRAb. Extracted RNA from PBMCs served as the source of the TCR library. Relying on iRepertoire HTBI primers and Arm-PCR of CDR3 regions, the team built TCR beta libraries. MiXCR, applied by TCRdb to the multiplex PCR reads, yields one record per CDR3 protein. This table holds 400,000 or so distinct CDR3 sequences, roughly 20% found once. The material was peripheral blood mononuclear cells (PBMCs), obtained when the disease was refractory, from a patient treated with antithyroid drugs. The source is a female donor with Graves disease.

This clonotype appeared many times. The chain has TRBV30 and TRBJ1-1; no firm D call. Trimming left V 2 bases short and J 6 bases short, with 10 bases between. In germline, CDR1 is GTSNPN, CDR2 SVGIG (reference sequence). The CDR3 loop spans 12 amino acids. The DNA of the CDR3 is TGTGCCTGGAGTCTGGGAACTCCTGAAGCTTTCTTT. This sequence encodes CAWSLGTPEAFF.

This clonotype was seen many times. CDR3 sequence (DNA): TGTGCCAGCAGTTTATTAGGGTTCACTGAAGCTTTCTTT. Translation: CASSLLGFTEAFF. V is TRBV12-3 or TRBV12-4 and J is TRBJ1-1; D not certain. The CDR3 contains 13 residues. The germline V and J ends were trimmed by 2 bases and 4 bases, with 8 bases remaining between them.

The rearrangement joins TRBV19 to TRBJ2-7; 10 bases align to TRBD2. The V segment lost 5 bases and the J segment 3 bases; nucleotides outside the gene matches: 7. CDR3 length: 15 amino acids. The V gene's germline CDR1 is LNHDA and CDR2 SQIVND (reference sequence). CDR3 in amino acids: CASSHQAGGIYEQYF. Here the CDR3 DNA reads TGTGCCAGTAGTCACCAAGCGGGGGGGATCTACGAGCAGTACTTC.

This clonotype was detected ten times or more. The rearrangement joins TRBV6-2 or TRBV6-3 to TRBJ2-5, with D unresolved. V was trimmed by 5 bases and J by 3 bases, leaving 13 bases between them. Germline CDR1 MNHEY, CDR2 SVGEGT. This CDR3 is built from 14 residues. The CDR3 DNA follows: TGTGCCAGCAGTGAAGATACAGATAAAGAGACCCAGTACTTC. It is translated as CASSEDTDKETQYF.

This clonotype occurred many times. A junction boundary mismatches the germline segment, possibly from a read error. The rearrangement links TRBV5-1 to TRBJ1-1; no clear D gene. Germline V gene data show CDR1 as SGHRS and CDR2 as YFSETQ. This CDR3 comprises 13 residues. The CDR3 loop is CASSDGMNTEAFF. CDR3 DNA: TGTGCCAGCTCCGATGGCATGAACACTGAAGCTTTCTTT.

The table lists this clonotype with many counts. The CDR3 spells CASSSGGVSEAFF. DNA of the CDR3: TGTGCCAGCAGTTCCGGTGGGGTCTCTGAAGCTTTCTTT. The rearrangement links TRBV6-5 to TRBJ1-1; D ambiguous. In germline, CDR1 is MNHEY, CDR2 SVGAGI. This CDR3 is built from 13 residues. The V and J ends lost 4 bases and 6 bases respectively, with 12 bases between them.

This clonotype showed up just a few times. Here the CDR3 reads CASSQVGSFQETQYF. The CDR3 DNA reads as TGTGCCAGCAGCCAAGTCGGGAGCTTCCAAGAGACCCAGTACTTC. The J gene is TRBJ2-5, the V gene TRBV3-1; D may be TRBD2 (6 bases). This CDR3 is 15 amino acids long. V lost 1 base and J lost 1, with 10 bases in between. Germline-derived CDR1 and CDR2 are LGHDT and YNNKEL (reference sequence).

There are many counts of this clonotype. This chain joins TRBV28 and TRBJ2-2; D possibly matches TRBD1 or TRBD2 (5 bases each). V dropped 0 bases and J dropped 2 bases, with 7 bases sitting between them. Per germline, CDR1 MDHEN and CDR2 SYDVKM. The CDR3 length is 15 residues. The CDR3 protein is CASSLWGVNTGELFF. The CDR3, as DNA: TGTGCCAGCAGTTTATGGGGGGTCAACACCGGGGAGCTGTTTTTT.

This clonotype was counted many times. The chain links TRBV12-3 or TRBV12-4 to TRBJ2-5, with D maybe TRBD1 (5 bases). V lost 3 bases and J lost 2, with 10 bases in between. The CDR3 sequence is 14 residues long. This chain's CDR3 is CASSLNDRQETQYF. In DNA, the CDR3 is TGTGCCAGCAGTTTGAACGACAGACAAGAGACCCAGTACTTC.

The chain combines TRBV4-3 with TRBJ2-2, with 8 bases matching TRBD1. Trimming removed 2 bases from V and 5 bases from J; junction bases left unmatched: 7. Germline V lookup: CDR1 LGHNA, CDR2 YSLEER. This CDR3 spans 16 amino acids. The CDR3 loop is CASSQSTGAGTGELFF. The CDR3 DNA sequence: TGCGCCAGCAGCCAATCGACAGGGGCGGGAACCGGGGAGCTGTTTTTT.

This chain connects TRBV10-1 to TRBJ2-7, with no clear D. Germline CDR1 and CDR2: WNHNN and SYGVQD (reference sequence). V lost 9 bases to trimming and J lost 6 bases, with 9 bases between them. This CDR3 has 10 residues. CDR3 sequence: CARDLFEQYF. The CDR3 DNA follows: TGCGCCAGGGATCTCTTCGAGCAGTACTTC.

The V call is TRBV18, the J call TRBJ2-5; 8 bases map to TRBD1. The CDR3 loop spans 16 amino acids. Trimming cost V 2 bases and J 4 bases; bases outside gene matches: 9. CDR1 and CDR2 (germline): KGHSH, LQKENI. The CDR3 spells CASSPRSTGGTETQYF. Written as DNA, the CDR3 is TGTGCCAGCTCACCAAGGAGCACAGGGGGTACAGAGACCCAGTACTTC.

This clonotype has ten or more counts. V is TRBV2 and J is TRBJ2-5; the D gene could be TRBD1 or TRBD2 (5 bases each). The V end was cut by 7 bases, the J end by 0 bases, with 12 bases between. The CDR3 loop spans 14 amino acids. The germline gives CDR1 SNHLY, CDR2 FYNNEI. The CDR3 reads CASNQGEYQETQYF. The CDR3 region has the DNA TGTGCCAGCAACCAGGGAGAGTACCAAGAGACCCAGTACTTC.

This clonotype was observed many times. The chain is built from TRBV6-1 and TRBJ1-5; possibly TRBD1 for D (6 bases). Germline V CDR1 and CDR2: MNHNS, SASEGT. Trimming cost V 6 bases and J 4 bases, with 10 bases left between them. This CDR3 has 13 residues. The CDR3 reads CASRDRKNQPQHF. The DNA for the CDR3 is TGTGCCAGCAGAGACAGGAAGAATCAGCCCCAGCATTTT.

The V and J genes are TRBV18 and TRBJ2-7, with D perhaps given as TRBD1 or TRBD2 (5 bases each). V gave up 5 bases and J gave up 2 bases, with 13 bases separating them. From germline, CDR1 is KGHSH and CDR2 LQKENI. The CDR3 extends over 14 amino acids. In DNA, the CDR3 is TGTGCCAGCTCAAGACAGACTAACACCTACGAGCAGTACTTC. This translates into CASSRQTNTYEQYF.

This clonotype was counted ten times or more. The J gene is TRBJ1-5, the V gene TRBV19; D not resolved. Between the trimmed V and J ends, which lost 1 base and 1 base, there was a span of 8 bases. The CDR3 runs 15 residues. Germline CDR1 and CDR2: LNHDA and SQIVND (reference sequence). The CDR3 spells CASSIAPGSNQPQHF. The CDR3 DNA reads TGTGCCAGTAGTATAGCCCCCGGGAGCAATCAGCCCCAGCATTTT.

This clonotype was picked up a small number of times. This chain connects TRBV7-2 to TRBJ2-3; D remains unclear. Germline CDR1 SGHTA, CDR2 FQGNSA. V lost 1 base to trimming and J lost 0 bases, with 17 bases between them. This CDR3 is 18 amino acids long. CDR3 protein: CASSLVMSGTSSTDTQYF. The CDR3 region has the DNA TGTGCCAGCAGCTTAGTCATGTCGGGTACCTCTAGCACAGATACGCAGTATTTT.

This clonotype was seen only a few times. V usage is TRBV2 and J usage is TRBJ1-1, with D possibly TRBD1 on 5 matching bases. CDR1 is SNHLY, CDR2 FYNNEI, per germline. The germline V and J ends were trimmed by 6 bases and 3 bases, with 11 bases remaining between them. The CDR3 runs to 13 residues. The CDR3 loop is CASRTGLDTEAFF. Written as DNA, the CDR3 is TGTGCCAGCAGGACGGGGCTCGACACTGAAGCTTTCTTT. The full variable domain, in which reference TRBV2 and TRBJ1-1 provide the parts outside the CDR3, is EPEVTQTPSHQVTQMGQEVILRCVPISNHLYFYWYRQILGQKVEFLVSFYNNEISEKSEIFDDQFSVERPDGSNFTLKIRSTKLEDSAMYFCASRTGLDTEAFFGQGTRLTVV.

This clonotype turned up a few times. This chain uses TRBV3-1 with TRBJ1-1; TRBD1 agrees at 11 bases. The CDR3 sequence is 16 residues long. Germline trimming cut 4 bases from V and 4 bases from J; bases unmatched to any gene: 8. Germline CDR1 LGHDT, CDR2 YNNKEL (reference sequence). The CDR3 here is CASSRDRGAGITEAFF. Here the CDR3 DNA reads TGTGCCAGCAGCCGGGACAGGGGGGCCGGGATCACTGAAGCTTTCTTT.

The chain links TRBV29-1 to TRBJ1-1; weak D call: TRBD1 (6 bases). Trimming cost V 4 bases and J 10 bases, with 16 bases left between them. Germline values: CDR1 SQVTM, CDR2 ANQGSEA. The CDR3 sequence is 12 residues long. Here the CDR3 reads CSVGSTGGPAFF. DNA for the CDR3: TGCAGCGTTGGGTCGACAGGCGGTCCAGCTTTCTTT.

J is TRBJ2-2 and V is TRBV6-2 or TRBV6-3; 7 bases align to TRBD2. Looked up from germline, CDR1 is MNHEY and CDR2 is SVGEGT. Trimming took 7 bases from V and 4 from J; bases not matched to a gene: 12. This CDR3 spans 16 amino acids. CDR3 DNA: TGTGCCAGCAAAAATGGGCTAGCGGTAGTCACCGGGGAGCTGTTTTTT. As protein: CASKNGLAVVTGELFF.

The chain's CDR3 is CASNLAGEVWDEQYF. The CDR3 DNA is TGCGCCAGCAACCTAGCGGGAGAGGTCTGGGACGAGCAGTACTTC. The chain joins TRBV5-1 to TRBJ2-7; TRBD2 matches 10 bases. V dropped 6 bases and J dropped 5; count of bases not matched to a gene: 11. CDR3 length equals 15 residues. Germline CDR1 reads SGHRS; CDR2 reads YFSETQ. The full variable domain, its missing parts supplied by reference TRBV5-1 and TRBJ2-7, is KAGVTQTPRYLIKTRGQQVTLSCSPISGHRSVSWYQQTPGQGLQFLFEYFSETQRNKGNFPGRFSGRQFSNSRSEMNVSTLELGDSALYLCASNLAGEVWDEQYFGPGTRLTVT.

This clonotype was recorded only once. The CDR3 DNA reads as TGTGCCAGCAGCTTACTGTTAAGCACAGATACGCAGTATTTT. It is translated as CASSLLLSTDTQYF. This chain joins TRBV11-2 and TRBJ2-3; D not certain. Trimming left V 2 bases short and J 0 bases short, with 6 bases between. The CDR3 totals 14 residues. Germline V gene lookup returns CDR1 SGHAT and CDR2 FQNNGV.

This clonotype was picked up many times. The chain has TRBV11-1 and TRBJ1-1; no clear D. CDR1 and CDR2 from the germline V gene are SGHAT and FQDESV (reference sequence). Trimming removed 5 bases at V and 0 bases at J, with 10 bases between. The CDR3 loop spans 14 amino acids. CDR3 sequence reads: CASSKQRLNTEAFF. The CDR3 coding sequence is TGTGCCAGCAGCAAACAGAGATTGAACACTGAAGCTTTCTTT.

This clonotype was recorded a few times. This chain connects TRBV4-3 to TRBJ1-2; D uncertain. This CDR3 spans 15 amino acids. The V end was cut by 6 bases, the J end by 0 bases, with 14 bases between. In germline, CDR1 is LGHNA, CDR2 YSLEER. CDR3 sequence: CASSPRLSANYGYTF. CDR3 nucleotide sequence: TGCGCCAGCAGTCCGAGGCTCTCAGCTAACTATGGCTACACCTTC.

This clonotype was counted ten times or more. The chain has TRBV18 and TRBJ2-5; weak D call: TRBD2 (6 bases). The CDR3 consists of 15 residues. Looked up from germline, CDR1 is KGHSH and CDR2 is LQKENI. V lost 2 bases and J 3 bases, leaving 13 bases between the germline ends. The CDR3 nucleotides are TGTGCCAGCTCACCAATGGGGGGAATAGAAGAGACCCAGTACTTC. Translating gives CASSPMGGIEETQYF.